This T cell receptor beta chain appears in the sequencing data of a study of shared clonotypes between healthy human individuals. Here immunoSEQ multiplex PCR was the method, and the copy in TCRdb shows in-frame clones only, minus some. The table lists about 1,500,000 clones, 95% to 97% of them singletons. The CDR3 is 19 amino acids. J was trimmed by 4 bases and V by 2 bases; bases with no gene match: 16. In germline, CDR1 is LGHNA, CDR2 YSLEER. Only a few counts were recorded for this clone. The specimen sequenced was naive CD4+ T cells sorted from blood. Subset: CD45RA+ positively selected. The clonotype comes from a man between 25 and 39 years old in good health. The chain carries TRBV4-3 and TRBJ2-1, with TRBD1 identical over 8 bases. The CDR3 protein is CASSQRDRRVIGPYNEQFF. CDR3 nucleotides: TGCGCCAGCAGCCAACGGGACAGGAGGGTTATCGGGCCTTACAATGAGCAGTTCTTC.